A selection of T cell receptor beta chains follows, all from one sample in a study of blood T cell repertoires in COVID-19. TCRdb's copy holds only in-frame clones and misses some; the assay was immunoSEQ multiplex PCR. The sample has about half a million clones, 70% to 90% seen once; the top ten hold 3.2%. Sequenced input: peripheral blood. The receptors were sampled from a human donor in a cohort sampled during active COVID-19. Each CDR3 is given with its conserved first and last residue. Each record gives: J gene, D gene, clone size, V gene, CDR3 DNA, CDR3 protein. D genes are given only for firm matches. Only part of the rows carry a size: once, few, many, or a class if the clone is expanded.

j_call: TRBJ2-3; d_call: .; clone_size: once; v_call: TRBV28; cdr3_nt: TGTGCCAGCCGCCTAGCGACAACAGATACGCAGTATTTT; cdr3_aa: CASRLATTDTQYF
j_call: TRBJ1-2; d_call: .; clone_size: .; v_call: TRBV3-1/TRBV3-2; cdr3_nt: TGTGCCAGCAGCCTCCTCCAAGCGGGTTGGGGCTATGGCTACACCTTC; cdr3_aa: CASSLLQAGWGYGYTF
j_call: TRBJ2-3; d_call: .; clone_size: few; v_call: TRBV5-1; cdr3_nt: TGCGCCAGCAGCTTCGCGGACTTCCGGGATACGCAGTATTTT; cdr3_aa: CASSFADFRDTQYF
j_call: TRBJ2-1; d_call: .; clone_size: .; v_call: TRBV10-3; cdr3_nt: TGTGCCATCAGTGATATTAATGAGCAGTTCTTC; cdr3_aa: CAISDINEQFF
j_call: TRBJ2-1; d_call: .; clone_size: .; v_call: TRBV11-3; cdr3_nt: TGTGCCAGCAGCTTAGATCAGACTGATGAGCAGTTCTTC; cdr3_aa: CASSLDQTDEQFF
j_call: TRBJ1-1; d_call: .; clone_size: .; v_call: TRBV19; cdr3_nt: TGTGCCAGTAGTCAGGGTGCGATCACTGAAGCTTTCTTT; cdr3_aa: CASSQGAITEAFF
j_call: TRBJ2-1; d_call: .; clone_size: .; v_call: TRBV3-1/TRBV3-2; cdr3_nt: TGTGCCAGCAGCCTTAGCGGAGTCCCCTACAATGAGCAGTTCTTC; cdr3_aa: CASSLSGVPYNEQFF
j_call: TRBJ2-7; d_call: TRBD1; clone_size: .; v_call: TRBV7-9; cdr3_nt: TGTGCCAGCAGCCTCAGGACAGGGGTCTACGAGCAGTACTTC; cdr3_aa: CASSLRTGVYEQYF
j_call: TRBJ2-1; d_call: TRBD2; clone_size: .; v_call: TRBV2; cdr3_nt: TGTGCCAGCAGTGGGGCTAGCGGAGGGGTGTACAATGAGCAGTTCTTC; cdr3_aa: CASSGASGGVYNEQFF
j_call: TRBJ2-5; d_call: .; clone_size: .; v_call: TRBV28; cdr3_nt: TGTGCCAGCAGTTTCGTCGGGATTAGCCAAGAGACCCAGTACTTC; cdr3_aa: CASSFVGISQETQYF
j_call: TRBJ2-7; d_call: TRBD1; clone_size: .; v_call: TRBV28; cdr3_nt: TGTGCCAGCAGGTTGACAGGGTACTACGAGCAGTACTTC; cdr3_aa: CASRLTGYYEQYF